The sequence of this T cell receptor (beta chain) was determined in a study of blood T cell repertoires in COVID-19 (dated by TCRdb to 2020 to 2021). General notes on the study: The collaborator samples originated in the United States, Italy and Spain and spanned the acute and convalescent phases of COVID-19. Subjects who had been exposed to COVID-19, were actively infected with it, or had recovered from it provided the deeply sampled blood TCRbeta repertoires that made up the dataset. A de-identified subject ID, COVID-19 status, age in years and sex were almost always included in the sample metadata. Where HLA class I and class II types were available, the types were taken from metadata supplied by the sample provider, not from assay-based typing. The repertoires were released in a freely available public database meant as a resource for research on the immune response to SARS-CoV-2. The prospective study material was composed of cDNA or gDNA derived from T cells, B-cell-depleted T cells, or PBMCs. Samples were obtained from the ongoing ImmuneRACE study (first 160 participants) and from 1,200 or so subjects provided by 6 global collaborators.

According to the germline V gene, CDR1 reads KGHSH and CDR2 reads LQKENI. A distance of 12 bases separates the germline ends of V and J, which lose 3 bases and 0 bases respectively. Its CDR3 holds 16 amino acids, cysteine through phenylalanine. Only the CDR3 DNA stays, 48 bases, in frame from base 1. The immunoSEQ Assay, a bias-controlled multiplex PCR, was used to amplify TCRbeta CDR3 regions from genomic DNA. In the source study's methods: Nucleated cell counts per sample were estimated from amplification of reference gene primers within the assay. To quantify the absolute abundance of each unique TCRbeta CDR3 rearrangement, sequence reads were collapsed and filtered. Productive Simpson clonality was computed per sample as the square root of Simpson's diversity index over productive rearrangements. TCRdb holds this immuneACCESS table with in-frame rearrangements only. Some clones are missing; in checked studies, unresolved V genes explain under half, and the rest has no known cause. Clonal size and the V and J genes are those of that table, whereas D and trimming came from the DNA. Across this sample there are about 100,000 clones, with more than 85% seen only once. The ten largest make up 3% of the sample.

The research as a whole found: Clinical and demographic metadata were provided uncurated, with the amount varying by source and participant.

Collaborating institutions collected whole blood in K2EDTA tubes following their own protocols. For TCRbeta analysis, collaborators shipped samples as frozen whole blood, isolated PBMCs, or DNA extracted from either of those sample types. As for this clone: Its cognate antigen has yet to be identified. No base quality information exists; no much larger clone differs at one position.

Sequenced material: peripheral blood. This TCR was sampled from a man aged 45-60 years with active or convalescent COVID-19. The chain couples TRBV18 to TRBJ1-5, with a tentative D gene TRBD1 over 6 matching bases. In nucleotides, the sequence is TGTGCCAGCTCACCGGGGACAAGTGCTAGCAATCAGCCCCAGCATTTT. Its protein reads: CASSPGTSASNQPQHF.